A selection of T cell receptor beta chains follows, all from one sample in a study of T cell responses to AZD1222 COVID-19 vaccine. Sequencing was performed with immunoSEQ multiplex PCR; in TCRdb, only in-frame clones are kept and a portion is missing. The sample comprises about 140,000 clones, around 89% of which are singletons, and approximately 1.5% rests with the top ten. The sample consisted of peripheral blood, taken on day 0 of AZD1222 vaccination. These receptors all stem from an adult in good health. Each CDR3 is given with its conserved first and last residue. A D gene is named only where the DNA matches it firmly. Rows give clone size only sometimes, using once, few, many, or a class for an expanded clone.

TRBD1	-	TRBV7-9	TRBJ2-7	CASSSSPGQGVSYEQYF	TGTGCCAGCAGCTCCTCTCCCGGACAGGGGGTTTCCTACGAGCAGTACTTC
TRBD2	-	TRBV6-1	TRBJ2-5	CASSVWGLAGGNQETQYF	TGTGCCAGCAGTGTTTGGGGACTAGCGGGAGGTAACCAAGAGACCCAGTACTTC
TRBD1	-	TRBV7-9	TRBJ2-3	CASSFWTGAGSTDTQYF	TGTGCCAGCAGCTTCTGGACAGGGGCGGGAAGCACAGATACGCAGTATTTT
-	-	TRBV10-3	TRBJ1-1	CAISEASILNTEAFF	TGTGCCATCAGTGAGGCCAGCATCCTGAACACTGAAGCTTTCTTT
-	-	TRBV6-5	TRBJ2-1	CASSYIGRVGNEQFF	TGTGCCAGCAGTTACATCGGTCGGGTAGGGAATGAGCAGTTCTTC
TRBD2	-	TRBV24-1	TRBJ2-1	CATSVDSGTSGIFHNEQFF	TGTGCCACCAGTGTAGATTCCGGGACTAGCGGGATCTTCCACAATGAGCAGTTCTTC
-	-	TRBV20-1	TRBJ1-1	CSAIQGEAFF	TGCAGTGCTATCCAGGGTGAAGCTTTCTTT
-	-	TRBV5-4	TRBJ2-2	CASSLVHTRGTGELFF	TGTGCCAGCAGCTTGGTACACACGCGGGGCACCGGGGAGCTGTTTTTT
-	-	TRBV7-9	TRBJ1-3	CASILNSGNTIYF	TGTGCCAGCATCCTCAACTCTGGAAACACCATATATTTT
-	-	TRBV30	TRBJ2-7	CAWSPMSPYEQYF	TGTGCCTGGAGTCCGATGTCCCCCTACGAGCAGTACTTC
TRBD1	-	TRBV29-1	TRBJ2-1	CSVGGQGANEQFF	TGCAGCGTTGGGGGACAGGGGGCCAATGAGCAGTTCTTC
-	once	TRBV6-5	TRBJ2-1	CASSYSMEYNEQFF	TGTGCCAGCAGTTACTCGATGGAGTACAATGAGCAGTTCTTC
TRBD1	-	TRBV30	TRBJ1-5	CASQGEHSNQPQHF	TGTGCCTCACAGGGGGAGCATAGCAATCAGCCCCAGCATTTT
TRBD1	few	TRBV2	TRBJ1-1	CASSVLTGIDTEAFF	TGTGCCAGCAGCGTCTTGACAGGGATCGACACTGAAGCTTTCTTT
-	once	TRBV3-1/TRBV3-2	TRBJ2-1	CASSQTSFQVNEQFF	TGTGCCAGCAGCCAAACTAGCTTTCAAGTCAATGAGCAGTTCTTC
-	-	TRBV7-2	TRBJ2-2	CASSTYTSGGELFF	TGTGCCAGCAGCACCTATACTTCGGGCGGGGAGCTGTTTTTT
-	-	TRBV28	TRBJ1-1	CASSLSESPGAVPEAFF	TGTGCCAGCAGTTTATCCGAGAGTCCGGGGGCAGTCCCGGAAGCTTTCTTT
-	-	TRBV9	TRBJ1-2	CASTRPGAANYGYTF	TGTGCCAGCACCCGGCCGGGGGCTGCTAACTATGGCTACACCTTC
-	-	TRBV25-1	TRBJ1-6	CASSDGPIANSPLHF	TGTGCCAGCAGTGATGGGCCCATTGCTAATTCACCCCTCCACTTT
-	-	TRBV28	TRBJ2-1	CASSLLGIGAGSYNEQFF	TGTGCCAGCAGTTTACTGGGTATCGGGGCTGGCTCCTACAATGAGCAGTTCTTC
-	-	TRBV24-1	TRBJ1-4	CATSDLGEKLFF	TGTGCCACCAGTGATTTGGGTGAAAAACTGTTTTTT
-	-	TRBV3-1/TRBV3-2	TRBJ1-3	CASSQEGRGLSGNTIYF	TGTGCCAGCAGCCAAGAGGGACGGGGACTCTCTGGAAACACCATATATTTT
-	-	TRBV27	TRBJ1-5	CASRSSGGESNQPQHF	TGTGCCAGCAGGTCGTCGGGGGGAGAAAGCAATCAGCCCCAGCATTTT
-	-	TRBV29-1	TRBJ1-4	CSANQGEKLFF	TGCAGCGCCAATCAGGGGGAAAAACTGTTTTTT
-	once	TRBV19	TRBJ2-5	CASSIADAGLYQETQYF	TGTGCCAGTAGTATAGCTGACGCAGGATTGTACCAAGAGACCCAGTACTTC
-	-	TRBV10-3	TRBJ1-1	CAISESWVNTEAFF	TGTGCCATCAGTGAGTCGTGGGTGAACACTGAAGCTTTCTTT
-	-	TRBV9	TRBJ1-5	CASSAWGGNQPQHF	TGTGCCAGCAGCGCATGGGGAGGCAATCAGCCCCAGCATTTT
TRBD2	-	TRBV30	TRBJ2-1	CAWSTKTSGTSNSYNEQFF	TGTGCCTGGAGTACTAAGACTAGCGGGACAAGCAACTCCTACAATGAGCAGTTCTTC
TRBD2	once	TRBV9	TRBJ2-1	CASSVGLAGNNEQFF	TGTGCCAGCAGCGTAGGCCTAGCGGGAAACAATGAGCAGTTCTTC
-	once	TRBV19	TRBJ1-2	CASTSQGYGYTF	TGTGCCAGTACCTCCCAGGGCTATGGCTACACCTTC
-	few	TRBV5-6	TRBJ1-4	CASSPDGRLEKLFF	TGTGCCAGCAGTCCCGATGGGCGGTTGGAAAAACTGTTTTTT
-	-	TRBV5-1	TRBJ2-1	CASSLAAGSSYNEQFF	TGCGCCAGCAGCTTAGCCGCGGGGAGCTCCTACAATGAGCAGTTCTTC
-	-	TRBV5-8	TRBJ1-1	CASITDMNTEAFF	TGTGCCAGCATTACGGACATGAACACTGAAGCTTTCTTT
-	many	TRBV2	TRBJ1-1	CASSRAEAFF	TGTGCCAGCAGTCGAGCGGAAGCTTTCTTT
-	-	TRBV9	TRBJ2-5	CASSAQLGLQETQYF	TGTGCCAGCAGCGCTCAATTAGGACTCCAAGAGACCCAGTACTTC
-	once	TRBV10-2	TRBJ1-2	CASSAKQGKRKDGYTF	TGCGCCAGCAGTGCCAAACAGGGAAAGAGGAAGGATGGCTACACCTTC
-	-	TRBV2	TRBJ2-5	CASSRQRETQYF	TGTGCCAGCAGCCGCCAGAGGGAGACCCAGTACTTC
TRBD1	-	TRBV3-1/TRBV3-2	TRBJ2-3	CASSQDGTGGADTQYF	TGTGCCAGCAGCCAAGATGGGACAGGGGGTGCAGATACGCAGTATTTT
-	-	TRBV12-3/TRBV12-4	TRBJ1-6	CASRTGISPLHF	TGTGCTAGCCGTACGGGGATCAGTCCCCTCCACTTT
-	-	TRBV2	TRBJ1-4	CASRAYRGVNEKLFF	TGTGCCAGCAGGGCTTATAGGGGGGTTAATGAAAAACTGTTTTTT
-	-	TRBV14	TRBJ1-1	CASSQRDVRITEAFF	TGTGCCAGCAGCCAACGCGACGTTCGAATTACTGAAGCTTTCTTT